Included here is one T cell receptor beta chain sequence, with context. Its antigen remains unidentified. The assay was immunoSEQ multiplex PCR, and TCRdb's table has in-frame clones only and misses some. The sample consists of 130,000 or so clones, 92% of them appearing once. The record originates from a study of T cell responses to AZD1222 COVID-19 vaccine. General study results and limits: In the spike-specific TCR repertoire, nearly half reportedly target unmutated variant regions.

The CDR3 length is 18 residues. Losses at the gene ends were 0 bases for V and 4 bases for J; bases not matched to a gene: 14. CDR1 is SGHRS and CDR2 is YFSETQ in the germline V gene. This material consisted of peripheral blood, taken 28 days after the second AZD1222 dose. This receptor was taken from an adult who received the AZD1222 COVID-19 vaccine. The chain is built from TRBV5-1 and TRBJ1-2; 8 nucleotides align to TRBD1. CDR3: CASSLVPAQGGFGYGYTF. The CDR3 nucleotides are TGCGCCAGCAGCTTGGTCCCAGCACAGGGGGGGTTCGGCTATGGCTACACCTTC.